This T cell receptor (beta chain) was observed in a study of T cells in Graves' hyperthyroidism and ophthalmopathy. The sample holds many counts of this clonotype. TCR beta CDR3 regions were amplified from RNA. First-round RT-PCR with HTBI primers amplified the TCR CDR3 region. TCRdb ran MiXCR on the multiplex PCR reads and lists one entry per CDR3 protein. This table holds approximately 380,000 distinct CDR3 sequences, over 12% found once. J was trimmed by 3 bases and V by 4 bases; bases with no gene match: 4. The CDR3 has 14 amino acids. Germline V gene data show CDR1 as SGHTA and CDR2 as FQGNSA. This TCR was sampled from a man between 50 and 59 years old with Graves' ophthalmopathy. The sample was blood. The chain employs TRBV7-2 and TRBJ2-3; 7 positions agree with TRBD2. CDR3 sequence reads: CASSSWTRTDTQYF. The CDR3 DNA reads as TGTGCCAGCAGCTCTTGGACTAGAACAGATACGCAGTATTTT.